Given below is one T cell receptor (beta chain) in context. The antigen is unknown. Authors of the study amplified TCR beta CDR3 regions from RNA transcripts. During a first-round RT-PCR of the TCR CDR3, the HTBI primer set was used. TCRdb analysed the multiplex PCR reads with MiXCR anew, one entry per CDR3 protein. The sample includes roughly 420,000 distinct CDR3 sequences, around 13% of them seen just once. This entry is derived from a study of T cells in Graves' hyperthyroidism and ophthalmopathy. Extraction of PBMCs used roughly 10 ml of fresh peripheral blood. Germline V gene lookup returns CDR1 SEHNR and CDR2 FQNEAQ (reference sequence). The CDR3 has 13 amino acids. Trimming took off 5 bases at V and 2 bases at J, with 8 bases between the two ends. Points from the study as a whole: Appearing also in blood were most of the thyroid clonotypes expanded above 0.001.

The sequence came from a woman aged 18 to 35 with Graves' hyperthyroidism. This sequence joins TRBV7-9 and TRBJ2-3; D may match TRBD1 or TRBD2 (5 bases each). Material for sequencing was blood. In DNA form, the CDR3 reads TGTGCCAGCAGCCCTGGGACCACAGATACGCAGTATTTT. Translation: CASSPGTTDTQYF.